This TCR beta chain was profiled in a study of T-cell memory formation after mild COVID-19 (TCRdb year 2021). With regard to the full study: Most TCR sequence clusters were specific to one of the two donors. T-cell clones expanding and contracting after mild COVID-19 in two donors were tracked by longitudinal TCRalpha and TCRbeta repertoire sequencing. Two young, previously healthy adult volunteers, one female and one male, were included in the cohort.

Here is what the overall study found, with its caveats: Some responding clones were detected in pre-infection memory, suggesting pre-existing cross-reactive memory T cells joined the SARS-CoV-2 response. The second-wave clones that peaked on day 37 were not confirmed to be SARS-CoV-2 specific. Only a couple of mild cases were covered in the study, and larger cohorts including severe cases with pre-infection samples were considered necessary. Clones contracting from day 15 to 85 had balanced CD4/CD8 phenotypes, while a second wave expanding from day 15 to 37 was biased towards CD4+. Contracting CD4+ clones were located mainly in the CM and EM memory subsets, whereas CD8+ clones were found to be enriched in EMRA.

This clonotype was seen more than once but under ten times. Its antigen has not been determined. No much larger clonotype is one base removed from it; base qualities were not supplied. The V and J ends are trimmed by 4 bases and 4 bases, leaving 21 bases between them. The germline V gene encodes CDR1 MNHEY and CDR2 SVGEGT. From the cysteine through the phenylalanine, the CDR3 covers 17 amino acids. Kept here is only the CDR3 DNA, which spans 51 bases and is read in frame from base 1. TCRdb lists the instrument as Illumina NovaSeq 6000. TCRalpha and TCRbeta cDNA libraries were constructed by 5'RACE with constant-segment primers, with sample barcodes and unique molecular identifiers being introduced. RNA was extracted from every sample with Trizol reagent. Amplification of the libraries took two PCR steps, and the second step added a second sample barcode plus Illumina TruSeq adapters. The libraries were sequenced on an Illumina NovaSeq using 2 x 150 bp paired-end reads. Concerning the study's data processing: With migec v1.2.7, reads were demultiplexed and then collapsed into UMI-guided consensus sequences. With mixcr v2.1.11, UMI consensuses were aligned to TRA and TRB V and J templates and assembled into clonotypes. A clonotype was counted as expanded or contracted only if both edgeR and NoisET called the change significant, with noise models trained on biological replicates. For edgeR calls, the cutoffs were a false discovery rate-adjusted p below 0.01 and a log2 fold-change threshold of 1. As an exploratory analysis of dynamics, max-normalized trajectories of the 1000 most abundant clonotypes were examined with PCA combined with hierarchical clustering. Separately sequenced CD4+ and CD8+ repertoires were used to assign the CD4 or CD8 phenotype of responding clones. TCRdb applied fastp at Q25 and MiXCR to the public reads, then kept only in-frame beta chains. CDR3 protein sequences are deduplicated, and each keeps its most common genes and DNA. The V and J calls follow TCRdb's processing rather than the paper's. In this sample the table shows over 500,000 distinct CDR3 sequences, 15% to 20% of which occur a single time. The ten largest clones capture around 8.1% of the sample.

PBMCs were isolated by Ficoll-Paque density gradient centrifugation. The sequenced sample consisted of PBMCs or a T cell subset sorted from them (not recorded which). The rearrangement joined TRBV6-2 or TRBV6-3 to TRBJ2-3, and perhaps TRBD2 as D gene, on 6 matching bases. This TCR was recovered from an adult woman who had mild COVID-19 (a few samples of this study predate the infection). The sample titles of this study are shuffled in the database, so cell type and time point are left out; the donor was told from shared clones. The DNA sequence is TGTGCCAGCAGTTCCTCGGGACTCACTATGGGTGCAGATACGCAGTATTTT. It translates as CASSSSGLTMGADTQYF.